Listed here are 3 T cell receptor beta chains from one sample, sequenced in a study of cytomegalovirus exposure and HLA in healthy donors. Use of 60 Vbeta and 13 Jbeta primers characterized the PCR. This table comes from immunoSEQ multiplex PCR, and its TCRdb copy is limited to in-frame clones, with some not included. Of roughly 150,000 clones in the sample, more than 7.5% were seen once. Material: PBMCs. All receptors come from a middle-aged man in good health and CMV-seronegative.

The chain has TRBV5-1 and TRBJ1-4; D perhaps matches TRBD1 (5 bases). V lost 0 bases to trimming and J lost 0 bases, with 15 bases between them. The CDR3 is 18 residues long. CDR1 and CDR2 from the germline V gene are SGHRS and YFSETQ. CDR3 protein: CASSLDGRGTATNEKLFF. The CDR3, as DNA: TGCGCCAGCAGCTTGGACGGTAGGGGCACTGCAACTAATGAAAAACTGTTTTTT.

The chain employs TRBV27 and TRBJ1-5; the match to TRBD1 covers 11 bases. There are 16 residues in the CDR3. Germline V gene sequence: CDR1 MNHEY, CDR2 SMNVEV (reference sequence). Trimming removed 2 bases from V and 6 bases from J; junction bases left unmatched: 6. CDR3 sequence (DNA): TGTGCCAGCAGTTTAGGCGGGACAGGGGGTCGTCAGCCCCAGCATTTT. This codes for CASSLGGTGGRQPQHF.

A few counts support this clone. CDR3 protein: CASSPDRGSYGYTF. Here the CDR3 DNA reads TGTGCCAGCAGTCCGGACAGGGGAAGCTATGGCTACACCTTC. The V call is TRBV2, the J call TRBJ1-2, with TRBD1 matching 9 bases. Germline V gene lookup returns CDR1 SNHLY and CDR2 FYNNEI. The CDR3 consists of 14 residues. The V segment lost 5 bases and the J segment 4 bases; nucleotides outside the gene matches: 5.